These 29 T cell receptor beta chains share one sample of origin, sequenced in a study of control samples from healthy donors and cancer patients. The assay was immunoSEQ multiplex PCR, and TCRdb's table has in-frame clones only and misses some. The data hold 190,000 or so clones, with 90% to 95% observed a single time. Source material: blood. The source of these receptors is a man between 18 and 29 years old in good health.

The rearrangement uses TRBV10-1 and TRBJ2-7, with D unresolved. CDR1 and CDR2 from the germline V gene are WNHNN and SYGVQD (reference sequence). There are 15 residues in the CDR3. V was shortened by 0 bases and J by 3 bases, with 12 bases between the two germline ends. The CDR3 loop reads CASSESETSIYEQYF. In DNA, the CDR3 is TGCGCCAGCAGTGAGTCCGAGACATCGATCTACGAGCAGTACTTC.

Concerning this clone: Compared with germline, one end of the junction differs, possibly owing to a read error. The chain carries TRBV18 and TRBJ2-7; TRBD1 matches 8 bases. Germline V CDR1 and CDR2: KGHSH, LQKENI. The CDR3 is 15 amino acids. The CDR3 coding sequence is TGTGCCAACTCATTGCACCACGGACAGGGCTACGAGCAGTACTTC. Translation gives CANSLHHGQGYEQYF. Supplemented by reference TRBV18 and TRBJ2-7, the full variable domain reads NAGVMQNPRHLVRRRGQEARLRCSPMKGHSHVYWYRQLPEEGLKFMVYLQKENIIDESGMPKERFSAEFPKEGPSILRIQQVVRGDSAAYFCANSLHHGQGYEQYFGPGTRLTVT.

The rearrangement links TRBV19 to TRBJ2-7; 11 bases match TRBD1. The CDR3 sequence is 14 residues long. The V gene end was trimmed by 5 bases and the J gene end by 6 bases; junction bases not matched to a gene: 6. CDR1 is LNHDA, CDR2 SQIVND, per germline (reference sequence). As DNA, the CDR3 is TGTGCCAGTAGTGTCCGGGACAGGGGGTTCGAGCAGTACTTC. It is translated as CASSVRDRGFEQYF.

This clone appeared a single time. The chain couples TRBV5-4 to TRBJ2-5; 10 bases are shared with TRBD2. CDR3 size: 17 residues. The trim removed 0 bases at V and 3 bases at J, leaving 8 bases unmatched. Looked up from germline, CDR1 is SGHNT and CDR2 is YYREEE (reference sequence). The CDR3 sequence: CASSLGHSGGVEETQYF. CDR3 sequence (DNA): TGTGCCAGCAGCTTGGGGCACAGCGGGGGGGTGGAAGAGACCCAGTACTTC.

The chain recombines TRBV5-6 with TRBJ1-3; D gene ambiguous. Germline V gives CDR1 SGHDT, CDR2 YYEEEE. V gave up 1 base and J gave up 5 bases, with 4 bases separating them. This CDR3 has 12 amino acids. For the CDR3, the DNA is TGTGCCAGCAGCTTGAAGCGAAACACCATATATTTT. Residues: CASSLKRNTIYF.

J is TRBJ1-2 and V is TRBV5-3; D gene ambiguous. TRBV5-3 is labeled an ORF, and its function is uncertain. V dropped 1 base and J dropped 3 bases, with 16 bases sitting between them. CDR3 length: 16 residues. CDR3: CARSLRLEGTDYGYTF. DNA for the CDR3: TGTGCCAGAAGCTTGCGGTTGGAGGGTACCGACTATGGCTACACCTTC.

The chain combines TRBV10-3 with TRBJ2-1; 12 bases are shared with TRBD2. The length of the CDR3 is 14 residues. V dropped 3 bases and J dropped 7; count of bases not matched to a gene: 1. Germline CDR1 and CDR2: ENHRY and SYGVKD. CDR3 bases: TGTGCCATCAGTGAAACTAGCGGGGGGAATGAGCAGTTCTTC. Translating gives CAISETSGGNEQFF.

The V gene is TRBV2, the J gene TRBJ1-2; D may be TRBD1 (5 bases). This CDR3 has 13 residues. Trimming stripped 8 bases from V and 6 bases from J, with 16 bases between. CDR1 SNHLY and CDR2 FYNNEI come from the germline V gene. CDR3 bases: TGTGCCAGCGGGGGAGGAGAAGTGGATGGCTACACCTTC. This translates into CASGGGEVDGYTF.

The CDR3: CAISEGRNSYEQYF. CDR3 in DNA: TGTGCCATCAGTGAAGGTAGGAACTCCTACGAGCAGTACTTC. The rearrangement uses TRBV10-3 and TRBJ2-7; no reliable D call. This CDR3 spans 14 amino acids. The germline gives CDR1 ENHRY, CDR2 SYGVKD. V dropped 3 bases and J dropped 0 bases, with 9 bases sitting between them.

The chain recombines TRBV18 with TRBJ2-3; perhaps TRBD2 as D (6 bases). In germline, CDR1 is KGHSH, CDR2 LQKENI. This CDR3 comprises 14 residues. The germline V and J ends were trimmed by 3 bases and 7 bases, with 14 bases remaining between them. DNA of the CDR3: TGTGCCAGCTCACCCCTAGCTGGGAGGAATACGCAGTATTTT. This gives the protein CASSPLAGRNTQYF.

The chain couples TRBV2 to TRBJ2-3; D may match TRBD1 or TRBD2 (5 bases each). Trimming left V 1 base short and J 2 bases short, with 10 bases between. The CDR3 runs 15 residues. From germline, CDR1 is SNHLY and CDR2 FYNNEI. The CDR3 bases are TGTGCCAGCAGTGAAGGGGCAGGGACCACAGATACGCAGTATTTT. Translation: CASSEGAGTTDTQYF.

V is TRBV7-2 and J is TRBJ2-3; no clear D gene. CDR3 length: 14 amino acids. Germline V gene lookup returns CDR1 SGHTA and CDR2 FQGNSA. The germline V and J ends were trimmed by 5 bases and 6 bases, with 15 bases remaining between them. CDR3 region: CASSPQTVRDTQYF. CDR3 nucleotides: TGTGCCAGCAGCCCCCAAACAGTCAGGGATACGCAGTATTTT.

V is TRBV7-3 and J is TRBJ2-5, with D unclear. CDR3 size: 14 residues. V lost 4 bases and J 1 base, leaving 10 bases between the germline ends. Per germline, CDR1 SGHTA and CDR2 FQGTGA. The CDR3 bases are TGTGCCAGCAGCTCATTCGGACCCCAAGAGACCCAGTACTTC. This sequence encodes CASSSFGPQETQYF.

This clone came up a few times. V usage is TRBV5-4 and J usage is TRBJ1-2, with 7 bases aligning to TRBD1. Trimming removed 4 bases from V and 4 bases from J; junction bases left unmatched: 7. CDR3 size: 14 residues. Germline V lookup: CDR1 SGHNT, CDR2 YYREEE (reference sequence). The CDR3 is CASSPSTGPYGYTF. In DNA, the CDR3 is TGTGCCAGCAGCCCCTCGACAGGGCCCTATGGCTACACCTTC.

The chain joins TRBV4-1 to TRBJ2-3, with TRBD1 matching over 8 bases. The CDR3 runs to 15 residues. V trimming: 3 bases; J trimming: 1 base; junction bases outside the gene matches: 3. Germline V lookup: CDR1 MGHRA, CDR2 YSYEKL. The CDR3 here is CASSQQTGGTDTQYF. CDR3 DNA sequence: TGCGCCAGCAGCCAGCAGACAGGGGGCACAGATACGCAGTATTTT.

The chain joins TRBV3-1 (or the pseudogene TRBV3-2) to TRBJ2-5; either TRBD1 or TRBD2 may fit D (5 bases each). The CDR3 totals 15 residues. Trimming took 4 bases from V and 4 from J, leaving 16 bases between them. CDR1 is LGHDT, CDR2 YNNKEL, per germline (reference sequence). The CDR3 DNA sequence: TGTGCCAGCAGCCCAACCAAGAGGGGAAGAGAGACCCAGTACTTC. Translation: CASSPTKRGRETQYF.

This chain links TRBV29-1 with TRBJ1-1; TRBD1 agrees at 9 bases. The V gene's germline CDR1 is SQVTM and CDR2 ANQGSEA. The trim removed 6 bases at V and 4 bases at J, leaving 9 bases unmatched. This CDR3 region has 14 residues. CDR3 residues: CSVPTGTGSTEAFF. CDR3 coding DNA: TGCAGCGTACCAACCGGGACAGGGAGCACTGAAGCTTTCTTT.

This clone has a single count. The rearrangement uses TRBV5-1 and TRBJ1-2; 9 nucleotides match TRBD1. This CDR3 has 15 amino acids. The V segment lost 3 bases and the J segment 2 bases; nucleotides outside the gene matches: 5. Germline V lookup: CDR1 SGHRS, CDR2 YFSETQ. CDR3 in DNA: TGCGCCAGCAGCTCTCCGGGACAGGGAAACTATGGCTACACCTTC. It specifies CASSSPGQGNYGYTF.

As DNA, the CDR3 is TGTGCCAGCACCGGACAGGGGGTCGGCGGGGAGCTGTTTTTT. Translated: CASTGQGVGGELFF. The chain carries TRBV2 and TRBJ2-2, with 10 bases matching TRBD1. CDR3 length equals 14 residues. V was clipped by 7 bases and J by 7 bases; unmatched bases: 6. The germline CDR1 and CDR2 sequences are SNHLY and FYNNEI.

This chain uses TRBV6-5 with TRBJ2-1; 11 bases are a match to TRBD2. The ends lost 5 bases at V and 4 bases at J; junction bases unmatched: 1. There are 14 residues in the CDR3. The V gene's germline CDR1 is MNHEY and CDR2 SVGAGI. The chain's CDR3 is CASSLAGGYNEQFF. As DNA, the CDR3 is TGTGCCAGCAGTCTAGCGGGGGGTTACAATGAGCAGTTCTTC.

V gene TRBV2 combines with J gene TRBJ2-7, with D perhaps given as TRBD1 or TRBD2 (5 bases each). Trimming cost V 4 bases and J 9 bases, with 22 bases left between them. The germline V gene encodes CDR1 SNHLY and CDR2 FYNNEI. The CDR3 totals 15 residues. CDR3 coding DNA: TGTGCCAGCAGTGGGGGGTCGCAGACCTACGAGCGGCAGTACTTC. This codes for CASSGGSQTYERQYF.

This chain joins TRBV2 and TRBJ2-7, with D possibly called TRBD1 or TRBD2 (5 bases each). V lost 4 bases and J 7 bases, leaving 17 bases between the germline ends. The CDR3 runs 14 residues. Looked up from germline, CDR1 is SNHLY and CDR2 is FYNNEI. CDR3 sequence: CASSVREGDVEQYF. The DNA for the CDR3 is TGTGCCAGCAGTGTACGGGAAGGGGATGTGGAGCAGTACTTC.

This clone was recorded only once. The rearrangement links TRBV5-3 to TRBJ2-7; D is ambiguous. TRBV5-3 is given ORF status, its function remaining uncertain. The germline V and J ends were trimmed by 5 bases and 4 bases, with 4 bases remaining between them. CDR3 size: 10 residues. The CDR3 loop reads CARRIYEQYF. CDR3 nucleotide sequence: TGTGCCAGAAGGATATACGAGCAGTACTTC.

This clone occurred once. The CDR3: CASSLDLAGGNTGELFF. In DNA, the CDR3 is TGTGCCAGCAGCTTAGACCTAGCGGGGGGGAACACCGGGGAGCTGTTTTTT. The chain uses TRBV11-2 and TRBJ2-2, with 11 nucleotides matching TRBD2. Germline CDR1 is SGHAT and CDR2 is FQNNGV. The V gene end was trimmed by 0 bases and the J gene end by 1 base; junction bases not matched to a gene: 1. The CDR3 runs to 17 residues.

The gene calls are TRBV5-5 and TRBJ2-7; either TRBD1 or TRBD2 may supply D (5 bases each). CDR3 length equals 15 residues. Looked up from germline, CDR1 is SGHKS and CDR2 is YYEKEE (reference sequence). The V and J ends lost 5 bases and 2 bases respectively, with 17 bases between them. The chain's CDR3 is CASRIPGTGAYEQYF. CDR3 in DNA: TGTGCCAGCAGAATCCCCGGGACCGGGGCCTACGAGCAGTACTTC.

V usage is TRBV5-1 and J usage is TRBJ1-1, with D perhaps matching TRBD1 (5 bases). CDR3 length: 14 amino acids. Germline CDR1 SGHRS, CDR2 YFSETQ. Trimming pared 5 bases from V and 3 bases from J, leaving 14 bases between. The CDR3 is CASSPGTGDTEAFF. The CDR3, as DNA: TGCGCCAGCAGTCCTGGGACTGGGGACACTGAAGCTTTCTTT.

The chain carries TRBV6-7 and TRBJ2-1, with D perhaps TRBD1 (6 bases). TRBV6-7 is reported as an ORF; its role is uncertain. Trimming removed 2 bases from V and 7 bases from J, with 9 bases in between. The CDR3 runs 13 residues. The CDR3 spells CASSYHRENEQFF. The CDR3 DNA is TGTGCCAGCAGTTACCACAGGGAAAATGAGCAGTTCTTC.

The rearrangement uses TRBV6-5 and TRBJ2-1, with D possibly being TRBD1 (5 bases). V shed 9 bases and J shed 2 bases, with 17 bases lying between them. This CDR3 is 15 amino acids long. From germline, CDR1 is MNHEY and CDR2 SVGAGI. CDR3 amino acids: CARGPGQKTYNEQFF. The CDR3 region has the DNA TGTGCCAGGGGGCCAGGGCAAAAAACCTACAATGAGCAGTTCTTC.

This clone was picked up one time. This sequence joins TRBV4-1 and TRBJ2-7; 7 nucleotides align to TRBD2. Germline CDR1 MGHRA, CDR2 YSYEKL. The CDR3 extends over 15 amino acids. With V trimmed by 3 bases and J by 3 bases, 8 bases remained unmatched. As DNA, the CDR3 is TGCGCCAGCAGCCAGCCCGGACTAGTTGGCTACGAGCAGTACTTC. Translated: CASSQPGLVGYEQYF.